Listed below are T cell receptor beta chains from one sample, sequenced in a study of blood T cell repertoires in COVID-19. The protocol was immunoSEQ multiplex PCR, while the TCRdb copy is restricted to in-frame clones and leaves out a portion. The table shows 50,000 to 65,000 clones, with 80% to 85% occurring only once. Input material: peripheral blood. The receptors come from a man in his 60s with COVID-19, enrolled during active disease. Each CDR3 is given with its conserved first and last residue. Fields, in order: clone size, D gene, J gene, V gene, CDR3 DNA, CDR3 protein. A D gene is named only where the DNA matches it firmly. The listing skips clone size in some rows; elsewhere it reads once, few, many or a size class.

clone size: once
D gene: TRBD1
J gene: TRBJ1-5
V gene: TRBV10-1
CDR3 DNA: TGCGCCAGCAGTGGGGGACAGGAGTGGCAGCCCCAGCATTTT
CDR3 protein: CASSGGQEWQPQHF

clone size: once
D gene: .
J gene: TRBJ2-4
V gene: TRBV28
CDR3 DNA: TGTGCCAGCAGCACGTCCCAGGGGCGCGGAGGTCGTCAGTACTTC
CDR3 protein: CASSTSQGRGGRQYF

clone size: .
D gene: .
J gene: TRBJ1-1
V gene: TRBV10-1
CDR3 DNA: TGCGCCAGCAGTGAGTCGACGGGAAACACTGAAGCTTTCTTT
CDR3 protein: CASSESTGNTEAFF

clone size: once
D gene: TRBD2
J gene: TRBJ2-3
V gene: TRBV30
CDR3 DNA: TGTGCCTGGACCAGACTAGCGGGAGTGTATGCAGATACGCAGTATTTT
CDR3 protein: CAWTRLAGVYADTQYF

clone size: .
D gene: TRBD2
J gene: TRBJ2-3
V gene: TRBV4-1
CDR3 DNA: TGCGCCAGCAGCCAAGGACTAGCGGGAGCCACGCAGTATTTT
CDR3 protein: CASSQGLAGATQYF

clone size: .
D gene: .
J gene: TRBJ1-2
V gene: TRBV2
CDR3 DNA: TGTGCCAGCAGATTACAGCAATATGGCTACACCTTC
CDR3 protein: CASRLQQYGYTF

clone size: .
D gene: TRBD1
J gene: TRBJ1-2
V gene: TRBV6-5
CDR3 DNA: TGTGCCAGCAGTCCCGGGACAGCCTATCCTAAGGGCTACACCTTC
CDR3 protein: CASSPGTAYPKGYTF

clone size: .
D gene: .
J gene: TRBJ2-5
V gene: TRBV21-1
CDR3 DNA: TGTGCCAGCAGCAAAGCGCTGACTCAAGGAACCCAGTACTTC
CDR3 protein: CASSKALTQGTQYF

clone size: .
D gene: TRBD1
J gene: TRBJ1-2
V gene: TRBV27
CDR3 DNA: TGTGCCAGCAGTAAAGGCGACAGGGGTGGTGGCTACACCTTC
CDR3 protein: CASSKGDRGGGYTF

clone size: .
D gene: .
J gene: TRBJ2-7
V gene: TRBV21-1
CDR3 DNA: TGTGCCAGCAGCAAAGGACAGTCCTACGAGCAGTACTTC
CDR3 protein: CASSKGQSYEQYF

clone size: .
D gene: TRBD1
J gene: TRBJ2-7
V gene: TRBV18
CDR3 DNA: TGTGCCAGCTCTACCGACAGGGGGAGCTACGAGCAGTACTTC
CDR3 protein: CASSTDRGSYEQYF

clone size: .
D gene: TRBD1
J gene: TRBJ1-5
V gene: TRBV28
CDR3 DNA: TGTGCCAGCAGTTTTATCCCAGGGACAGGGGACTATGGGCGCAATCAGCCCCAGCATTTT
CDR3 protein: CASSFIPGTGDYGRNQPQHF

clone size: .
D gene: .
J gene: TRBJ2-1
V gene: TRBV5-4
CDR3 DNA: TGTGCCAGCAGCTTGGCCTCAGTCCACTCCTACAATGAGCAGTTCTTC
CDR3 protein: CASSLASVHSYNEQFF

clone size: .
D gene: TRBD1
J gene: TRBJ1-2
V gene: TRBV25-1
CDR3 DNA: TGTGCCACCAGACAGGCGGCAGGGGGTAGCTATGGCTACACCTTC
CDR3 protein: CATRQAAGGSYGYTF

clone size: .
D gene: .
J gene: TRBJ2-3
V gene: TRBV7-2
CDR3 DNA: TGTGCCAGCAGCTTCCCGGGGAGTCAAACAGATACGCAGTATTTT
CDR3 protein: CASSFPGSQTDTQYF

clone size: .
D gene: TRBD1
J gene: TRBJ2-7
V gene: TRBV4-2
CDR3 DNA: TGTGCCAGCAGCCAAGTATCAGGGACAGACCCCTACGAGCAGTACTTC
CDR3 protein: CASSQVSGTDPYEQYF

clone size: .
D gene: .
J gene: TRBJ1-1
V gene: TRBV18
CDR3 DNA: TGTGCCAGCTCACCATCTTCAGGGTCAGGAACTGAAGCTTTCTTT
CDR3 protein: CASSPSSGSGTEAFF

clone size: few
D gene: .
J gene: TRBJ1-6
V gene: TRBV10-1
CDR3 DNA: TGCGCCAGCAGGAAGGACTCGACCAATTCACCCCTCCACTTT
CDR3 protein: CASRKDSTNSPLHF

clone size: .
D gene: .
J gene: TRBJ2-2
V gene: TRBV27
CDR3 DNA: TGTGCCAGCAGTTTCCACCTTGGAAGCGCGAACACCGGGGAGCTGTTTTTT
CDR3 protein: CASSFHLGSANTGELFF

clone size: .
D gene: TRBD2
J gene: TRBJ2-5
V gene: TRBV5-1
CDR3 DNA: TGCGCCAGCAGCCCACTAGCGGAGGTCGGCCCAGAGACCCAGTACTTC
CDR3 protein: CASSPLAEVGPETQYF

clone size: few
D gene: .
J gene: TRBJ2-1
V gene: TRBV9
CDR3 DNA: TGTGCCAGCAGCGCAGGGGATAGGGATGAGCAGTTCTTC
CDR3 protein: CASSAGDRDEQFF

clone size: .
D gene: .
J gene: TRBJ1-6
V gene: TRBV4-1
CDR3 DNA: TGCGCCAGCAGCCCCGCCTCCACAGGCTATAATTCACCCCTCCACTTT
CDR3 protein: CASSPASTGYNSPLHF

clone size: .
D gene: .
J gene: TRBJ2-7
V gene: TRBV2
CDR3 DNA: TGTGCCAGCAGTGGACAGGTCTACGAGCAGTACTTC
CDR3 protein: CASSGQVYEQYF

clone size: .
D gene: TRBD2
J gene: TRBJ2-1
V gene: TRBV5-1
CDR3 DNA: TGCGCCAGCAGCTTGGCCATTAGCGGGACCTCCTACAATGAGCAGTTCTTC
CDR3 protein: CASSLAISGTSYNEQFF

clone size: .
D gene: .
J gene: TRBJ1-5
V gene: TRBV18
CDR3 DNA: TGTGCCAGCTCAGAGTCAAATCAGCCCCAGCATTTT
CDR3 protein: CASSESNQPQHF

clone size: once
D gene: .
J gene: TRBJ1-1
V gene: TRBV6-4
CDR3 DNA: TGTGCCAGCAGTCCCACCAGGGGCACTGAAGCTTTCTTT
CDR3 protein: CASSPTRGTEAFF

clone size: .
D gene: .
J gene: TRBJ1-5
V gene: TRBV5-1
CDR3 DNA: TGCGCCAGCAGCTTGGAGAGAGTCGGTCAGCCCCAGCATTTT
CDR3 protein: CASSLERVGQPQHF

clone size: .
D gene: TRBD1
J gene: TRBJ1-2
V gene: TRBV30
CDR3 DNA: TGTGCCTGGAGTGTGCCGGGACAGGGGAACTATGGCTACACCTTC
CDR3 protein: CAWSVPGQGNYGYTF

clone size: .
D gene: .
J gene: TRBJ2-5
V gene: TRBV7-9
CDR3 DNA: TGTGCCAGCAGCTTAGGGCGGCAAGAGACCCAGTACTTC
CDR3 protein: CASSLGRQETQYF

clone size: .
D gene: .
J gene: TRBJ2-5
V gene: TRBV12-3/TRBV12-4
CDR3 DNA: TGTGCCAGCAGTTCATTTAGGGGGGAGACCCAGTACTTC
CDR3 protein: CASSSFRGETQYF

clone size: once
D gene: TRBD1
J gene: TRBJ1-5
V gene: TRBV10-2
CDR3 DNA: TGCGCCAGCAGTCGCGACAGGGAACGCAATCAGCCCCAGCATTTT
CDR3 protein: CASSRDRERNQPQHF

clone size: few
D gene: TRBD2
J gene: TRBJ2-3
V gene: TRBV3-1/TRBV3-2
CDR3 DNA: TGTGCCAGCAGCCGGGCTAGCGGGAGCTCTGATACGCAGTATTTT
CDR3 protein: CASSRASGSSDTQYF

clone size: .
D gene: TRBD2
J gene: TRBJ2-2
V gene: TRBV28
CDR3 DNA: TGTGCCAGCAGTTTAGGGGCAGCGGGAGGCCCCGGGGAGCTGTTTTTT
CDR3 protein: CASSLGAAGGPGELFF

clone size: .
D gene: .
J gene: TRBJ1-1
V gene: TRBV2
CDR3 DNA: TGTGCCAGCAATCCGCTACGCGGGGGGACTGAAGCTTTCTTT
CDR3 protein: CASNPLRGGTEAFF

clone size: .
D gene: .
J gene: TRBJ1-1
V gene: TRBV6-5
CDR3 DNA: TGTGCCAGCAGTTATAACAGGGAGAGGAACACTGAAGCTTTCTTT
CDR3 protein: CASSYNRERNTEAFF

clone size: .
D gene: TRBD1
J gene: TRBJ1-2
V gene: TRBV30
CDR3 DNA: TGTGCCTGGAATGGCGCTCAGGGGGTTAACTATGGCTACACCTTC
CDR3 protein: CAWNGAQGVNYGYTF

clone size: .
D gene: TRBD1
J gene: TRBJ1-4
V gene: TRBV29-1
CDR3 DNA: TGCAGCGTTGAGCACAGGGGGACTAATGAAAAACTGTTTTTT
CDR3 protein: CSVEHRGTNEKLFF

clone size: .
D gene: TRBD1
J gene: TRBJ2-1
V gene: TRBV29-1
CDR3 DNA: TGCAGCGTTGAAGCGGGGTATGACAGGGGAGAAAATGAGCAGTTCTTC
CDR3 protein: CSVEAGYDRGENEQFF

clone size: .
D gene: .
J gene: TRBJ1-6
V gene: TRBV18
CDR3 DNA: TGTGCCAGCTCACCGATGCAGGCCAGCTCCTATAATTCACCCCTCCACTTT
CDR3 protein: CASSPMQASSYNSPLHF

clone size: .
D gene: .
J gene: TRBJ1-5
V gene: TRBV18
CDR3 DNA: TGTGCCAGCTCACCACCGGGGGACTCCAATCAGCCCCAGCATTTT
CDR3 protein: CASSPPGDSNQPQHF

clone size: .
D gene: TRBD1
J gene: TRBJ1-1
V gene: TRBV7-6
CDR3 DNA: TGTGCCAGCAGCAAAGGAGGACAGGGTGTCACTGAAGCTTTCTTT
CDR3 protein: CASSKGGQGVTEAFF

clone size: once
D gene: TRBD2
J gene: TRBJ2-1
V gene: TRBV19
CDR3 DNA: TGTGCCAGTAGTACAGGGACTAGCGCTGGGACAGTCGAGCAGTTCTTC
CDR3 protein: CASSTGTSAGTVEQFF

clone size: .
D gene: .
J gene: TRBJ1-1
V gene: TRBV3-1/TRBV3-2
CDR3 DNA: TGTGCCAGCACCATCGGGGGAGACACTGAAGCTTTCTTT
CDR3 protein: CASTIGGDTEAFF

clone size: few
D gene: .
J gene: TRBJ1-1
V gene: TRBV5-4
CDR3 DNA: TGTGCCAGCGGGGACTTCCGCGCGGGGGCTTTCTTT
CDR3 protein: CASGDFRAGAFF

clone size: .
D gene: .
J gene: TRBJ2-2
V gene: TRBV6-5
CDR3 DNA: TGTGCCAGCAGTTACTCAGACACTTACACCGGGGAGCTGTTTTTT
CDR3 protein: CASSYSDTYTGELFF

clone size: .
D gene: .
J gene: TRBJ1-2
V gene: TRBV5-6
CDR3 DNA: TGTGCCAGCAGCCGGGGAGAAGGATATTATGGCTACACCTTC
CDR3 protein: CASSRGEGYYGYTF

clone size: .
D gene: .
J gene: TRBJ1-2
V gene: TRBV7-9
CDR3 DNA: TGTGCCAGCAGCTTAAACCCAGGGAATGGCTACACCTTC
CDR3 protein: CASSLNPGNGYTF

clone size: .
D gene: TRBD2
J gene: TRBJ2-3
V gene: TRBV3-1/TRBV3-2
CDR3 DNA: TGTGCCAGCAGCCAACTAGCGGGGGGTTCCACAGATACGCAGTATTTT
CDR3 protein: CASSQLAGGSTDTQYF

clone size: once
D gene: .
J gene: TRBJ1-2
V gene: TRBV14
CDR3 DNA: TGTGCCAGCAGCCAAACCGGGACAATGAGAGGCTACACCTTC
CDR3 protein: CASSQTGTMRGYTF

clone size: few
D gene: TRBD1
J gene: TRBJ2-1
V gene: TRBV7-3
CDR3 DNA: TGTGCCAGCAGCTTAAACCGCCAGGGGGCTTTAAATGAGCAGTTCTTC
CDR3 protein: CASSLNRQGALNEQFF

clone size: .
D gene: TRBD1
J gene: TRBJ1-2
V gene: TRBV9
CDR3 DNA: TGTGCCAGCAGCGTCCCGTCGGACAGGGGGACCTTC
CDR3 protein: CASSVPSDRGTF

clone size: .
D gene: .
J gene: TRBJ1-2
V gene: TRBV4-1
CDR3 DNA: TGCGCCAGCAGCCAGACAGACTATGGCTACACCTTC
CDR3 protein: CASSQTDYGYTF

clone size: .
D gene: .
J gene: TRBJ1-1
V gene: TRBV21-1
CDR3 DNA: TGTGCCAGCAGCACAGGGGCAACTGAAGCTTTCTTT
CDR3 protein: CASSTGATEAFF